The next 11 T cell receptor beta chains were all read from a single sample in a study of shared clonotypes between healthy human individuals. The data were produced by immunoSEQ multiplex PCR, yet TCRdb's version contains in-frame clones alone and is incomplete. The table shows fewer than 600,000 clones, with about 74% occurring only once. Sequenced: PBMCs. Receptor source: a woman in her thirties or forties in good health. Some clones in this sample may be carry-over from other donors' samples.

The genes are TRBV5-1 and TRBJ2-1; 7 nucleotides align to TRBD2. The V gene's germline CDR1 is SGHRS and CDR2 YFSETQ. The trim removed 1 base at V and 0 bases at J, leaving 10 bases unmatched. The CDR3 is made up of 18 amino acids. The CDR3 spells CASSLLPGGSHSYNEQFF. DNA of the CDR3: TGCGCCAGCAGCTTGTTACCCGGGGGGAGCCACTCCTACAATGAGCAGTTCTTC. Full variable domain (missing parts from reference TRBV5-1 and TRBJ2-1): KAGVTQTPRYLIKTRGQQVTLSCSPISGHRSVSWYQQTPGQGLQFLFEYFSETQRNKGNFPGRFSGRQFSNSRSEMNVSTLELGDSALYLCASSLLPGGSHSYNEQFFGPGTRLTVL.

This clone is a singleton in its sample. V is TRBV5-8 and J is TRBJ2-5, with unresolved D. TRBJ2-7 matches the DNA end more closely, so the J call is doubtful. Per germline, CDR1 SGHTS and CDR2 YDEGEE. The CDR3 sequence is 11 residues long. CDR3 nucleotide sequence: TGTGCCGGCTCCTTCGCCTACGAGCAGTACTTC. Residues: CAGSFAYEQYF.

V gene TRBV6-6 combines with J gene TRBJ1-4; the match to TRBD1 covers 8 bases. The CDR3 has 14 amino acids. Unmatched junction bases numbered 6, after V lost 6 bases and J lost 6 bases. Per germline, CDR1 MNHNY and CDR2 SVGAGI (reference sequence). CDR3 in amino acids: CASRAPGQDEKLFF. The CDR3 coding sequence is TGTGCCAGCAGGGCACCGGGACAGGATGAAAAACTGTTTTTT.

This clone has ten or more counts. The sample contains more than one DNA sequence encoding this CDR3. The rearrangement links TRBV11-2 to TRBJ2-1; weak D call: TRBD2 (5 bases). Germline CDR1 is SGHAT and CDR2 is FQNNGV. V was trimmed by 5 bases and J by 3 bases, leaving 11 bases between them. The length of the CDR3 is 14 residues. The CDR3 here is CASSGLSFYNEQFF. CDR3 bases: TGTGCCAGCAGCGGACTGTCCTTCTACAATGAGCAGTTCTTC. Together with reference TRBV11-2 and TRBJ2-1, the CDR3 gives the full variable domain: EAGVAQSPRYKIIEKRQSVAFWCNPISGHATLYWYQQILGQGPKLLIQFQNNGVVDDSQLPKDRFSAERLKGVDSTLKIQPAKLEDSAVYLCASSGLSFYNEQFFGPGTRLTVL.

The genes are TRBV29-1 and TRBJ2-1, with 13 bases fitting TRBD2. This CDR3 is built from 14 residues. The V gene end was trimmed by 7 bases and the J gene end by 7 bases; junction bases not matched to a gene: 7. Germline V lookup: CDR1 SQVTM, CDR2 ANQGSEA. As DNA, the CDR3 is TGCAGCGGTAGGGGACTAGCGGGATGGAATGAGCAGTTCTTC. Translating gives CSGRGLAGWNEQFF.

The chain links TRBV27 to TRBJ2-3, with no clear D. Germline V CDR1 and CDR2: MNHEY, SMNVEV (reference sequence). V lost 4 bases and J lost 4, with 15 bases in between. The CDR3 covers 15 residues. The DNA for the CDR3 is TGTGCCAGCAGTTCGGGCGGTAGGCAGCCAGATACGCAGTATTTT. Translation: CASSSGGRQPDTQYF.

The chain uses TRBV30 and TRBJ2-1; D is unresolved. The CDR3 runs 11 residues. V was clipped by 1 base and J by 6 bases, with 4 bases between them. Germline V gene sequence: CDR1 GTSNPN, CDR2 SVGIG (reference sequence). In nucleotides, the CDR3 is TGTGCCTGGAGTGCCCTCAATGAGCAGTTCTTC. This gives the protein CAWSALNEQFF.

The chain is built from TRBV7-2 and TRBJ1-1; 8 positions agree with TRBD1. The CDR3 has 14 residues. Looked up from germline, CDR1 is SGHTA and CDR2 is FQGNSA. With 2 bases clipped from V and 5 bases from J, the junction kept 4 bases outside the gene matches. Here the CDR3 reads CASSLQGARTEAFF. CDR3 coding DNA: TGTGCCAGCAGCTTACAGGGGGCGAGGACTGAAGCTTTCTTT.

The chain is built from TRBV29-1 and TRBJ1-3, with 10 bases matching TRBD1. This CDR3 has 15 residues. The germline CDR1 and CDR2 sequences are SQVTM and ANQGSEA. Trimming took 4 bases from V and 4 from J; bases not matched to a gene: 7. This chain's CDR3 is CSVVLGQGTGNTIYF. In DNA, the CDR3 is TGCAGCGTTGTTTTGGGACAGGGGACCGGAAACACCATATATTTT.

This clone appeared many times. The V gene is TRBV5-1, the J gene TRBJ2-7; 7 nucleotides match TRBD2. The CDR3 consists of 14 residues. After removal of 1 base from V and 5 bases from J, the junction contained 6 bases not matched to a gene. Germline CDR1 is SGHRS and CDR2 is YFSETQ. CDR3 DNA: TGCGCCAGCAGCTTGATGGGGCGGGAGAACGAGCAGTACTTC. It specifies CASSLMGRENEQYF.

This sequence joins TRBV27 and TRBJ1-6, with D unresolved. This CDR3 region has 13 residues. The V end lost 5 bases, the J end lost 10 bases, and 12 bases lay between the germline ends. Germline assignment: CDR1 MNHEY and CDR2 SMNVEV (reference sequence). The CDR3 sequence is CASSTGGQSPLHF. DNA of the CDR3: TGTGCCAGCAGTACCGGTGGGCAGTCACCCCTCCACTTT.